What follows describes a single T cell receptor beta chain. Deletions cut 0 bases from V and 3 bases from J, with 16 bases between. The length of the CDR3 is 16 residues. Germline lookup yields CDR1 SGDLS and CDR2 YYNGEE. These data come from a study of blood T cell repertoires in COVID-19. Looking at the study overall: The origin of the acute and convalescent COVID-19 samples was the United States, Italy and Spain.

Those enrolled, adults aged roughly 18 to 89 years, came from about 24 US areas. Original handling: Nucleated cell number was recorded as an estimate derived from reference gene primer amplification. Sequenced by immunoSEQ multiplex PCR; TCRdb stores in-frame clones only, minus some. The V and J calls and the clone size are those of that table, but D and trimming were determined from the DNA. Among over 200,000 clones listed, 81% were seen once. This clonotype was obtained from a woman in her forties or fifties with acute COVID-19. The gene calls are TRBV9 and TRBJ2-7; maybe TRBD2 (7 bases). Specimen: PBMCs or T cells enriched from blood (not recorded which). CDR3 nucleotide sequence: TGTGCCAGCAGCGTAGGGAGGGGGGCTAGCGGCTACGAGCAGTACTTC. Translated, it gives CASSVGRGASGYEQYF.